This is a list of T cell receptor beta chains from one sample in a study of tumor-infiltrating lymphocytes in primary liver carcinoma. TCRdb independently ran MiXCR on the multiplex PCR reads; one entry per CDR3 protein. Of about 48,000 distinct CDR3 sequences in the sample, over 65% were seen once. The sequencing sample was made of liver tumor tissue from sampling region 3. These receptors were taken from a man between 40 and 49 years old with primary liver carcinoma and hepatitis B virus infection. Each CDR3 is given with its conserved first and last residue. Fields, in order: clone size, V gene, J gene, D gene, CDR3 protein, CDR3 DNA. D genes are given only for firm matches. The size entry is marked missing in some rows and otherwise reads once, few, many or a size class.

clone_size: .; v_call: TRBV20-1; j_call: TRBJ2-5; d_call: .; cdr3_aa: CSARDRGSLGTQYF; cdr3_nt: TGCAGTGCTAGAGATCGGGGTAGCCTGGGGACCCAGTACTTC
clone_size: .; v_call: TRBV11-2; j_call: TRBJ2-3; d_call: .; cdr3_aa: CASSPPGGRGTDTQQF; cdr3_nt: TGTGCCAGCAGCCCGCCGGGGGGCCGGGGCACAGATACGCAGCAATTT
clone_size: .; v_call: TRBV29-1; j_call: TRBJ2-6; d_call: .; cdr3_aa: CSVVEASGANDLTF; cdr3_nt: TGCAGCGTTGTCGAGGCTTCTGGGGCCAACGACCTGACTTTC
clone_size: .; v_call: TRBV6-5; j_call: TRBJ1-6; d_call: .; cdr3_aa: CPSRGGVIDNSPLHF; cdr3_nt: TGTCCCAGCCGGGGTGGGGTAATAGATAATTCACCCCTCCACTTT
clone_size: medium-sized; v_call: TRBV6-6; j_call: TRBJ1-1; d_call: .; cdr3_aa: CASSYGDTEAFF; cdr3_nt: TGTGCCAGCAGTTACGGGGACACTGAAGCTTTCTTT
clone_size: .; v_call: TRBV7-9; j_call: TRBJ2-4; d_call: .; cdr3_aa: CASNSPAEWSKNIQYF; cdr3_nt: TGTGCCAGCAACTCACCAGCGGAGTGGTCCAAAAACATTCAGTACTTC
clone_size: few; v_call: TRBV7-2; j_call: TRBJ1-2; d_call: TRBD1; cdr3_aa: CASSGEQGAYGYTF; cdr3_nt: TGTGCCAGCAGCGGTGAACAGGGGGCGTATGGCTACACCTTC
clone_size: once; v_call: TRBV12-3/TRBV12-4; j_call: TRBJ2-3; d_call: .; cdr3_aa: CASSFPTDTDTQYF; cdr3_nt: TGTGCCAGCAGTTTCCCTACAGACACAGATACGCAGTATTTT
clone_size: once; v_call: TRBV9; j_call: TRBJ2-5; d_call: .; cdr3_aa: CASRAPGGEETQYF; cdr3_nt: TGTGCCAGCAGGGCCCCAGGGGGGGAAGAGACCCAGTACTTC
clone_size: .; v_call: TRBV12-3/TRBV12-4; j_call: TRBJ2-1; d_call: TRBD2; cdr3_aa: CTSGTSGRDEQFF; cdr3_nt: TGTACCAGTGGGACTAGCGGGAGAGATGAGCAGTTCTTC
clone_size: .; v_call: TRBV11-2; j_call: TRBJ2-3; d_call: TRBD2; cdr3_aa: CAGSLTTSGRAERDTLYF; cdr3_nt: TGTGCCGGCAGCTTAACTACTAGCGGGAGGGCGGAGCGAGATACGCTGTATTTT
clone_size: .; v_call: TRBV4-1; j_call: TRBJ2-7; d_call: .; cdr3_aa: CGSSQDNSGIYEQYF; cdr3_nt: TGCGGCAGCAGCCAAGATAACAGTGGGATATACGAGCAGTACTTC
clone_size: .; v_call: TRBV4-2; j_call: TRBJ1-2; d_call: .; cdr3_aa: CASSQEWGQGRQGYTF; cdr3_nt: TGTGCCAGCAGCCAAGAATGGGGCCAAGGGAGGCAAGGCTACACCTTC
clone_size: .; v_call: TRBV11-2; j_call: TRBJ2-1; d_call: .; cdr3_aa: CATGQDQPSYNVQFF; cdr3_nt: TGTGCCACCGGGCAAGACCAGCCATCGTACAATGTACAGTTCTTC
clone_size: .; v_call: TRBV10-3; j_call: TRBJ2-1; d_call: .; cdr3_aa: CAISESDSYNEQFF; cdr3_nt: TGTGCTATCAGTGAGTCGGACAGCTACAATGAGCAGTTCTTC
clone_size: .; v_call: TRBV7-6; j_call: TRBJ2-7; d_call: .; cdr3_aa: CASSLAAEAYEQYF; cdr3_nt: TGTGCCAGCAGCTTAGCAGCGGAGGCCTACGAGCAGTACTTC
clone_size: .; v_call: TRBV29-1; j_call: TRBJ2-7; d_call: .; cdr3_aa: CSVRKHEGYEQYF; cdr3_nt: TGCAGCGTTAGGAAGCACGAGGGCTACGAGCAGTACTTC
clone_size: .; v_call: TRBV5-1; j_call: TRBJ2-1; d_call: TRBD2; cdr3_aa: CASSLGLAGREQFF; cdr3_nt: TGCGCCAGCAGCTTGGGGCTAGCGGGAAGAGAGCAGTTCTTC
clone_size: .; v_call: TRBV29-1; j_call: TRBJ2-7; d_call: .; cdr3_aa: CSVEDQETTPSYELCF; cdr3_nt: TGCAGCGTTGAAGATCAAGAGACCACCCCTTCCTACGAGCTGTGCTTC
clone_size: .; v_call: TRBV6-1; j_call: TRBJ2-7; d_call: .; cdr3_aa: CAGSEGVPGQGGWSSYEQYF; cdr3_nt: TGTGCCGGCAGTGAAGGGGTTCCGGGGCAGGGAGGATGGAGCTCCTACGAGCAGTACTTC
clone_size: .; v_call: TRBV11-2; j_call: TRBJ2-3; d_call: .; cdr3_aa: CASSPLTDDTQYF; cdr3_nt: TGTGCCAGTAGCCCCCTAACAGACGATACGCAGTATTTT
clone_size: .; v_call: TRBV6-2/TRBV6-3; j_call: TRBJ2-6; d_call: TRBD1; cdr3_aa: CASSLGQGTGANVMTF; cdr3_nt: TGTGCCAGCAGCCTCGGACAGGGTACTGGGGCCAACGTCATGACCTTC
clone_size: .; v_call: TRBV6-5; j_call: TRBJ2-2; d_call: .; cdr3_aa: CASLREDIRELFF; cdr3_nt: TGTGCCAGCCTAAGGGAGGACATCAGGGAGCTGTTTTTT
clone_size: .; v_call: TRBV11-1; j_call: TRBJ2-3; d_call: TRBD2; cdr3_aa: CVSSKGLAVSTDTHYF; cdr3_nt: TGTGTTAGCAGCAAGGGACTAGCGGTTAGCACAGATACGCATTATTTT
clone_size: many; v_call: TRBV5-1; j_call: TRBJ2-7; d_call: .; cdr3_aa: CASRSAGGYEQYF; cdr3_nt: TGCGCCAGCAGGTCGGCGGGTGGCTACGAGCAGTACTTC
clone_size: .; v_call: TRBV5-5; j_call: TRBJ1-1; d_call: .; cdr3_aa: CAGITDTLNTEAFF; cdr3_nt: TGTGCCGGCATCACGGACACTCTGAACACTGAAGCTTTCTTT
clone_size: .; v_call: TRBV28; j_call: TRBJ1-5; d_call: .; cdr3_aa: CAEQGSNQPQHF; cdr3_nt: TGTGCCGAGCAGGGTAGCAATCAGCCCCAGCATTTT
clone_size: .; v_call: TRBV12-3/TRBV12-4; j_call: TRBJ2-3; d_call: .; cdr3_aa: CVSRSGTDTQYF; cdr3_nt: TGTGTCAGCAGATCAGGCACAGATACGCAGTATTTT
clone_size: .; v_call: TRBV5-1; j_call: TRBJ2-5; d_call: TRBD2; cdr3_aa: CGSSTGTSGKETQYF; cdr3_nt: TGCGGCAGTAGCACCGGGACTAGCGGGAAAGAGACCCAGTACTTC
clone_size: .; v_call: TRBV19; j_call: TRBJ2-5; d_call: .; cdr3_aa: CAGKSDRKETQYF; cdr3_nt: TGTGCCGGTAAATCGGACAGAAAAGAGACCCAGTACTTC
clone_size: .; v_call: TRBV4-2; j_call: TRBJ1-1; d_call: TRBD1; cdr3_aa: CASGTHRDRGIFDTEASF; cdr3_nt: TGTGCCAGCGGCACTCACCGGGACAGGGGAATTTTCGACACTGAAGCTTCCTTT
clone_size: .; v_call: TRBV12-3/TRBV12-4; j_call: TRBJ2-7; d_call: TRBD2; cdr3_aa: CASRQAGGSEQYF; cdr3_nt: TGTGCCAGCAGGCAGGCGGGAGGGTCCGAGCAGTACTTC
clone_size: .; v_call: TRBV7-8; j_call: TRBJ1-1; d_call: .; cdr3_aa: CASISGVLNTEVSF; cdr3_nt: TGTGCCAGCATAAGCGGGGTTTTGAACACTGAAGTTTCCTTT
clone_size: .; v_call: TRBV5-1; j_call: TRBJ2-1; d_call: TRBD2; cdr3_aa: CAISLASGGHNEEFF; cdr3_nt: TGCGCCATCAGCTTGGCTAGCGGGGGGCACAATGAGGAGTTCTTC
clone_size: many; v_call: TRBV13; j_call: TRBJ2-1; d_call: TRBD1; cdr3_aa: CASSSQGVGEQFF; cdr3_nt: TGTGCCAGCAGCAGCCAGGGGGTAGGTGAGCAGTTCTTC
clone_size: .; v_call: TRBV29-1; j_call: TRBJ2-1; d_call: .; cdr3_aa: CSVSGVSGQETQFF; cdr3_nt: TGCAGCGTCTCGGGCGTCAGCGGGCAAGAGACCCAGTTCTTC
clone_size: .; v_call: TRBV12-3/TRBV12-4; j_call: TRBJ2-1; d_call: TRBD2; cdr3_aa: CSSTPGTSGPNEHFF; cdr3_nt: TGTTCCAGTACCCCCGGGACTAGCGGCCCCAATGAGCATTTCTTC
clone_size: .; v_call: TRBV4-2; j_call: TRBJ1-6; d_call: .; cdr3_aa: CASNRLDSESSPLHF; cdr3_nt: TGTGCCAGCAACCGCTTGGACAGTGAGAGTTCACCCCTCCACTTT
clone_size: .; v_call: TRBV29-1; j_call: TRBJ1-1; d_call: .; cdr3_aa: CIASEARSTEAFF; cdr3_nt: TGCATCGCATCGGAGGCGAGGAGTACTGAAGCTTTCTTT
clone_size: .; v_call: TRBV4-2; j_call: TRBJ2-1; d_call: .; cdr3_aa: CPSSQDPFGVEDEQFF; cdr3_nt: TGTCCCAGCAGCCAAGACCCCTTTGGTGTTGAGGATGAGCAGTTCTTC
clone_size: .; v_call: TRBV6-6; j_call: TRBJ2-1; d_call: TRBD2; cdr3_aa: CASSSTYDLAGNKQSF; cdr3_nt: TGCGCCAGCAGTTCCACATATGACCTAGCGGGGAATAAGCAGTCCTTC
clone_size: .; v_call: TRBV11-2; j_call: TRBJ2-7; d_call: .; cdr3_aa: CASSLTETAYKQYF; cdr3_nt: TGTGCCAGCAGCTTAACTGAGACTGCCTACAAGCAGTATTTC
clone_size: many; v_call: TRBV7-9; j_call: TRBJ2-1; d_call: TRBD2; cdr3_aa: CASSLAPGTSGSSSYNEQFF; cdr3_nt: TGTGCCAGCAGCTTAGCGCCGGGGACTAGCGGTAGCAGCTCCTACAATGAGCAGTTCTTC
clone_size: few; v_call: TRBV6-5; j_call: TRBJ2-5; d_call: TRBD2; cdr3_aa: CASSHSLAGRETQYF; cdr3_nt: TGTGCCAGCAGTCACTCCCTAGCGGGAAGGGAGACCCAGTACTTC
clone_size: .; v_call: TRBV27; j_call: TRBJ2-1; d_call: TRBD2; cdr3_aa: CASTLTSGNEQFF; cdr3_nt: TGTGCCAGCACCCTGACTAGCGGGAATGAGCAGTTCTTC
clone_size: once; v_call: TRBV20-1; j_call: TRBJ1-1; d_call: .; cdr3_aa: CSAREAPGGTFF; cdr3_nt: TGCAGTGCTAGAGAGGCCCCCGGGGGGACTTTCTTT
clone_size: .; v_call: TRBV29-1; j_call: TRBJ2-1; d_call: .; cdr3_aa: CSVESPSSSYNEQFF; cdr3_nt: TGTAGCGTGGAGTCTCCTTCCAGCTCCTACAATGAGCAGTTCTTC
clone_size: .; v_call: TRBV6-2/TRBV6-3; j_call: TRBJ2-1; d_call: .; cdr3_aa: CTSSYTSGTWGFF; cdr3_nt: TGTACCAGCAGTTACACGTCCGGGACATGGGGGTTCTTC